The rows below give T cell receptor beta chains drawn from one sample of a study of early T cells in non-severe SARS-CoV-2 infection. Each CDR3 protein is one row after TCRdb ran MiXCR on the 5' RACE reads. This sample has 42,000 or so distinct CDR3 sequences, with around 6.3% found just once. The specimen was whole blood, collected at baseline. Source of these receptors: an adult who was a healthcare worker with PCR-confirmed SARS-CoV-2 infection or an uninfected control (not recorded which). Both conserved end residues are part of each CDR3. The order of the fields is CDR3 DNA, CDR3 protein, D gene, clone size, J gene, V gene. D genes are given only for firm matches. Some rows have no size entry. The others give once, few or many, or a class for an expanded clone.

CDR3nt: TGTGCCAGCAGCTTAGGAGTAGCGGGGGCCCAAGAGACCCAGTACTTC
CDR3aa: CASSLGVAGAQETQYF
d_gene: TRBD2
abundance: few
j_gene: TRBJ2-5
v_gene: TRBV7-6

CDR3nt: TGTGCCAGCAGCCAAGATAGGGATGAACAGTTCTTC
CDR3aa: CASSQDRDEQFF
d_gene: .
abundance: many
j_gene: TRBJ2-1
v_gene: TRBV14

CDR3nt: TGTGCTAGTGGTTCAGTGGGTTTTGGCTACACCTTC
CDR3aa: CASGSVGFGYTF
d_gene: .
abundance: many
j_gene: TRBJ1-2
v_gene: TRBV12-5

CDR3nt: TGTGCCAGTAGTATCACAGGGGGCTTCTACGAGCAGTACTTC
CDR3aa: CASSITGGFYEQYF
d_gene: TRBD1
abundance: .
j_gene: TRBJ2-7
v_gene: TRBV19

CDR3nt: TGTGCCAGCGACCAGGCTGGTCCACCCCAGTACTTC
CDR3aa: CASDQAGPPQYF
d_gene: .
abundance: .
j_gene: TRBJ2-5
v_gene: TRBV7-9

CDR3nt: TGTGCCAGCAGCCGAAGGACTGATTCGACGCAGTATTTT
CDR3aa: CASSRRTDSTQYF
d_gene: .
abundance: few
j_gene: TRBJ2-3
v_gene: TRBV3-1

CDR3nt: TGTGCCAGCAGCTACCCACCAACAGAGACCCAGTACTTC
CDR3aa: CASSYPPTETQYF
d_gene: .
abundance: .
j_gene: TRBJ2-5
v_gene: TRBV9

CDR3nt: TGTGCCAGCAGTTCAAACACCTTCTACGAGCAGTACTTC
CDR3aa: CASSSNTFYEQYF
d_gene: .
abundance: many
j_gene: TRBJ2-7
v_gene: TRBV7-6

CDR3nt: TGTGCCAGCAGCACGGGACAGGTCGGCACCGGGGAGCTGTTTTTT
CDR3aa: CASSTGQVGTGELFF
d_gene: TRBD1
abundance: few
j_gene: TRBJ2-2
v_gene: TRBV28

CDR3nt: TGTGCCAGCAGCCAAGATCGATTTCAGTACTCCTACGAGCAGTACTTC
CDR3aa: CASSQDRFQYSYEQYF
d_gene: .
abundance: few
j_gene: TRBJ2-7
v_gene: TRBV3-1

CDR3nt: TGTGCCAGCGGGCTCCTGAACACTGAAGCTTTCTTT
CDR3aa: CASGLLNTEAFF
d_gene: .
abundance: many
j_gene: TRBJ1-1
v_gene: TRBV6-5

CDR3nt: TGCGCCAGCAGCCAATTGTCAGGGGGCAGGTACGAGCAGTACTTC
CDR3aa: CASSQLSGGRYEQYF
d_gene: TRBD1
abundance: .
j_gene: TRBJ2-7
v_gene: TRBV4-3

CDR3nt: TGCGCCAGCAGCCAAGGGCCCGGGGGTTACCTTTACGAGCAGTACTTC
CDR3aa: CASSQGPGGYLYEQYF
d_gene: .
abundance: few
j_gene: TRBJ2-7
v_gene: TRBV4-3

CDR3nt: TGCAGTGCTAAGCGGGAGCCCACTGAAGCTTTCTTT
CDR3aa: CSAKREPTEAFF
d_gene: .
abundance: many
j_gene: TRBJ1-1
v_gene: TRBV20-1

CDR3nt: TGTGCCAGCAGTGTGACAGGCGGGGCCAACGTCCTGACTTTC
CDR3aa: CASSVTGGANVLTF
d_gene: .
abundance: many
j_gene: TRBJ2-6
v_gene: TRBV27

CDR3nt: TGTGCCAGCAGTCCCGCCGGGGAGCTGTTTTTT
CDR3aa: CASSPAGELFF
d_gene: .
abundance: many
j_gene: TRBJ2-2
v_gene: TRBV12-3/TRBV12-4

CDR3nt: TGTGCCAGCAGTTTGGGGGGAAGCACTGAAGCTTTCTTT
CDR3aa: CASSLGGSTEAFF
d_gene: .
abundance: many
j_gene: TRBJ1-1
v_gene: TRBV12-3/TRBV12-4

CDR3nt: TGCGCCAGCAGCCAAACGACGGGGCTCCTATCCTACGAGCAGTACTTC
CDR3aa: CASSQTTGLLSYEQYF
d_gene: .
abundance: many
j_gene: TRBJ2-7
v_gene: TRBV4-1

CDR3nt: TGCAGTGCTAGATCAGGGACAGCGAACACTGAAGCTTTCTTT
CDR3aa: CSARSGTANTEAFF
d_gene: TRBD1
abundance: many
j_gene: TRBJ1-1
v_gene: TRBV20-1

CDR3nt: TGCAGTGCTCCCGCGGCCGCTTCTGGGGGCGAGCAGTACTTC
CDR3aa: CSAPAAASGGEQYF
d_gene: .
abundance: many
j_gene: TRBJ2-7
v_gene: TRBV20-1

CDR3nt: TGTGCCAGCAGCCCTTCATCTTTTTCGCTAGCCAAAAACATTCAGTACTTC
CDR3aa: CASSPSSFSLAKNIQYF
d_gene: .
abundance: few
j_gene: TRBJ2-4
v_gene: TRBV7-9

CDR3nt: TGTGCCAGCAGCCCCCGGGACAGGCGACTCCACGAGCAGTACTTC
CDR3aa: CASSPRDRRLHEQYF
d_gene: TRBD1
abundance: many
j_gene: TRBJ2-7
v_gene: TRBV5-6

CDR3nt: TGTGCCAGCAGCTGGATGGCGGAAGCCTACAATGAGCAGTTCTTC
CDR3aa: CASSWMAEAYNEQFF
d_gene: .
abundance: many
j_gene: TRBJ2-1
v_gene: TRBV5-8

CDR3nt: TGTGCCAGCAAGGGGGCTTATGGCTACACCTTC
CDR3aa: CASKGAYGYTF
d_gene: TRBD1
abundance: few
j_gene: TRBJ1-2
v_gene: TRBV3-1

CDR3nt: TGTGCCAGCAGCTCACAGGGCCCCGGGTACGAGCAGTACTTC
CDR3aa: CASSSQGPGYEQYF
d_gene: .
abundance: .
j_gene: TRBJ2-7
v_gene: TRBV5-6

CDR3nt: TGTGCCAGCAGCCCCCGGCTAGCGGGGGGGCCGGCCTACAATGAGCAGTTCTTC
CDR3aa: CASSPRLAGGPAYNEQFF
d_gene: TRBD2
abundance: .
j_gene: TRBJ2-1
v_gene: TRBV9

CDR3nt: TGTGCCAGCAGAACCGGGACAGGTGGGAACACCGGGGAGCTGTTTTTT
CDR3aa: CASRTGTGGNTGELFF
d_gene: TRBD1
abundance: few
j_gene: TRBJ2-2
v_gene: TRBV5-4

CDR3nt: TGTGCCAGCAGCTTGTTCAGGGAAAGGAACACTGAAGCTTTCTTT
CDR3aa: CASSLFRERNTEAFF
d_gene: .
abundance: many
j_gene: TRBJ1-1
v_gene: TRBV5-4

CDR3nt: TGTGCCAGCAGCTTCTCCGGGACAGGGGGCATCAATGAGCAGTTCTTC
CDR3aa: CASSFSGTGGINEQFF
d_gene: TRBD1
abundance: many
j_gene: TRBJ2-1
v_gene: TRBV7-6

CDR3nt: TGTGCCAGCAGCACGATAGCGGGGAACTACGAGCAGTACTTC
CDR3aa: CASSTIAGNYEQYF
d_gene: TRBD2
abundance: .
j_gene: TRBJ2-7
v_gene: TRBV7-9

CDR3nt: TGTGCCATCGCCCCAAGTGCTGAACACGAGCAGTACTTC
CDR3aa: CAIAPSAEHEQYF
d_gene: .
abundance: many
j_gene: TRBJ2-7
v_gene: TRBV10-3

CDR3nt: TGCGCCAGCAGCCAAGATCGCGGGTACCAAGAGACCCAGTACTTC
CDR3aa: CASSQDRGYQETQYF
d_gene: .
abundance: .
j_gene: TRBJ2-5
v_gene: TRBV4-3

CDR3nt: TGTGCCAGCAGCCGCGCCGGGCCGAATGAAAAACTGTTTTTT
CDR3aa: CASSRAGPNEKLFF
d_gene: .
abundance: many
j_gene: TRBJ1-4
v_gene: TRBV12-3/TRBV12-4

CDR3nt: TGCGCCAGCAGCCAAGGACAGGGGGAAGCCTACGAGCAGTACTTC
CDR3aa: CASSQGQGEAYEQYF
d_gene: TRBD1
abundance: many
j_gene: TRBJ2-7
v_gene: TRBV4-3

CDR3nt: TGTGCCAGCAGTTTCTCCTGGGGCCTAGTGGGGCAAGAGACCCAGTACTTC
CDR3aa: CASSFSWGLVGQETQYF
d_gene: .
abundance: many
j_gene: TRBJ2-5
v_gene: TRBV12-3/TRBV12-4

CDR3nt: TGTGCCAGCAGCCCGATGGCGGGGGCCTACAATGAGCAGTTCTTC
CDR3aa: CASSPMAGAYNEQFF
d_gene: TRBD2
abundance: many
j_gene: TRBJ2-1
v_gene: TRBV7-6

CDR3nt: TGTGCCAGTACCCATTCGGGACGGCCCGATGGTGGCTACACCTTC
CDR3aa: CASTHSGRPDGGYTF
d_gene: .
abundance: many
j_gene: TRBJ1-2
v_gene: TRBV19

CDR3nt: TGTGCCAGCAGGTTGACGCGGGCCACGAACACTGAAGCTTTCTTT
CDR3aa: CASRLTRATNTEAFF
d_gene: .
abundance: many
j_gene: TRBJ1-1
v_gene: TRBV6-5

CDR3nt: TGTGCCAGCAGTAAGTCCCTAAACAGGGCCACTGAAGCTTTCTTT
CDR3aa: CASSKSLNRATEAFF
d_gene: .
abundance: many
j_gene: TRBJ1-1
v_gene: TRBV12-3/TRBV12-4

CDR3nt: TGCAGTGCTAGCTTTGGGAGGACAGCAACTAATGAAAAACTGTTTTTT
CDR3aa: CSASFGRTATNEKLFF
d_gene: .
abundance: many
j_gene: TRBJ1-4
v_gene: TRBV20-1

CDR3nt: TGTGCCAGCACGTTCGGTTACGGCACTGAAGCTTTCTTT
CDR3aa: CASTFGYGTEAFF
d_gene: .
abundance: .
j_gene: TRBJ1-1
v_gene: TRBV27

CDR3nt: TGTGCCAGCAGCTTAGTGGGGATCCCAAACACTGAAGCTTTCTTT
CDR3aa: CASSLVGIPNTEAFF
d_gene: .
abundance: .
j_gene: TRBJ1-1
v_gene: TRBV7-3

CDR3nt: TGCAGTGCTCTAACTAGCGGGGGGGCCGGGGAGCTGTTTTTT
CDR3aa: CSALTSGGAGELFF
d_gene: TRBD2
abundance: many
j_gene: TRBJ2-2
v_gene: TRBV20-1

CDR3nt: TGTGCCGGCAGCGTACAAGGCGGGGAGCTGTTTTTT
CDR3aa: CAGSVQGGELFF
d_gene: .
abundance: .
j_gene: TRBJ2-2
v_gene: TRBV9

CDR3nt: TGCGCCAGCAGCCGAGATCCCCCCGGCACGACCCGTTCCGGGGAGCTGTTTTTT
CDR3aa: CASSRDPPGTTRSGELFF
d_gene: .
abundance: many
j_gene: TRBJ2-2
v_gene: TRBV4-3

CDR3nt: TGTGCCTGGAAACAGGGGGGTTCCTACGAGCAGTACTTC
CDR3aa: CAWKQGGSYEQYF
d_gene: TRBD1
abundance: .
j_gene: TRBJ2-7
v_gene: TRBV30

CDR3nt: TGCGCCAGCAGTGAGTCCCTCACTGAAGCTTTCTTT
CDR3aa: CASSESLTEAFF
d_gene: .
abundance: many
j_gene: TRBJ1-1
v_gene: TRBV10-2

CDR3nt: TGTGCCAGCAGCTTTCGGACTAGCGGGGGGCAAATCCAATCGAACACCGGGGAGCTGTTTTTT
CDR3aa: CASSFRTSGGQIQSNTGELFF
d_gene: TRBD2
abundance: .
j_gene: TRBJ2-2
v_gene: TRBV7-9

CDR3nt: TGTGCCAGCACGAGGAGGGGCACCTACAATGAGCAGTTCTTC
CDR3aa: CASTRRGTYNEQFF
d_gene: .
abundance: few
j_gene: TRBJ2-1
v_gene: TRBV2